The 19 T cell receptor beta chains reported below all come from one sample, sequenced in a study of T cells in narcolepsy. These TCRs' antigens remain unknown. Generated by immunoSEQ multiplex PCR, the TCRdb table keeps only in-frame clones and is missing some. In the table there are around 660 clones, less than 35% of which are singletons. The sample was cultured CD8+ T cells from cerebrospinal fluid. The receptors were sampled from a human donor with narcolepsy.

This clone turned up a few times. This rearrangement joins TRBV11-2 to TRBJ1-1; D remains ambiguous. The germline V gene has CDR1 SGHAT and CDR2 FQNNGV. Trimming left V 6 bases short and J 0 bases short, with 8 bases between. This CDR3 has 13 residues. CDR3 protein: CASSKGLNTEAFF. The CDR3 coding sequence is TGTGCCAGCAGTAAGGGTTTGAACACTGAAGCTTTCTTT.

The chain has TRBV11-1 and TRBJ2-7, with 8 bases aligning to TRBD1. The CDR3 has 14 amino acids. V lost 5 bases, J lost 2 bases, and 5 bases stayed unmatched. Germline V gives CDR1 SGHAT, CDR2 FQDESV (reference sequence). Here the CDR3 DNA reads TGTGCCAGCAGCACGACAGGGGCTCCCTACGAGCAGTACTTC. Translated: CASSTTGAPYEQYF.

The chain couples TRBV5-1 to TRBJ2-7; D is perhaps TRBD2 (6 bases). Looked up from germline, CDR1 is SGHRS and CDR2 is YFSETQ. Trimming left V 4 bases short and J 3 bases short, with 20 bases between. This CDR3 region has 16 residues. The CDR3 loop is CASSPSFAGTDYEQYF. CDR3 sequence (DNA): TGCGCCAGCAGCCCATCCTTTGCGGGAACGGACTACGAGCAGTACTTC.

This chain links TRBV1 with TRBJ2-7; the table's TRBD2 call for D was not verified on the DNA. TRBV1 is an annotated pseudogene. The CDR3 is 16 amino acids. As DNA, the CDR3 is TGCGCCAGCAGCCTCACTACAGCGGATCCTCCCTACGAGCAGTACTTC. Protein: CASSLTTADPPYEQYF.

The table lists this clone with a few counts. The chain carries TRBV11-1 and TRBJ1-2, with D unclear. CDR3 length equals 14 residues. The ends were cut back, 3 bases at V and 2 bases at J, with 10 bases in the middle. Germline V gives CDR1 SGHAT, CDR2 FQDESV (reference sequence). DNA of the CDR3: TGTGCCAGCAGCTTGTCGGATGTCAACTATGGCTACACCTTC. The encoded protein is CASSLSDVNYGYTF.

This clone was detected only a few times. The likely explanation is a read error, given a far larger clone one base away. The same CDR3 also results from other DNA sequences found in this sample. The chain combines TRBV5-4 with TRBJ1-3; D is uncertain. V was cut by 2 bases and J by 7 bases, with 16 bases left in between. Germline V lookup: CDR1 SGHNT, CDR2 YYREEE (reference sequence). The CDR3 spans 15 residues. This CDR3 reads CASSLAPGVGNTIYF. The CDR3, as DNA: TGTGCCAGCAGCTTAGCCCCCGGGGTTGGTAACACCATATATTTT.

This chain joins TRBV2 and TRBJ1-2; the D is unclear. The CDR3 contains 13 residues. V was pared by 2 bases and J by 2 bases, with 6 bases between. Germline V gene data show CDR1 as SNHLY and CDR2 as FYNNEI. DNA for the CDR3: TGTGCCAGCAGTGAACTGATGAACTATGGCTACACCTTC. Translated, it gives CASSELMNYGYTF.

Only a few counts were recorded for this clone. At the DNA level, this CDR3 is encoded by other sequences in the same sample as well. The chain combines TRBV4-3 with TRBJ1-5; TRBD1 is a possible D gene (6 bases). The germline V and J ends were trimmed by 0 bases and 7 bases, with 13 bases remaining between them. This CDR3 is 15 amino acids long. Per the germline V gene, CDR1 is LGHNA and CDR2 is YSLEER. The CDR3 spells CASSQDRGGGQPQHF. CDR3 nucleotide sequence: TGCGCCAGCAGCCAAGATCGGGGGGGCGGGCAGCCCCAGCATTTT.

The chain links TRBV7-2 to TRBJ2-5; D call uncertain. V lost 0 bases to trimming and J lost 7 bases, with 6 bases between them. Germline V CDR1 and CDR2: SGHTA, FQGNSA. The CDR3 sequence is 12 residues long. CDR3 in amino acids: CASSLAPGTQYF. CDR3 bases: TGTGCCAGCAGCTTAGCCCCCGGGACCCAGTACTTC.

The chain recombines TRBV7-2 with TRBJ2-7; weak D call: TRBD1 (5 bases). The germline V gene has CDR1 SGHTA and CDR2 FQGNSA. CDR3 length: 13 residues. With 0 bases removed from V and 3 bases from J, the gap between germline ends came to 6 bases. In DNA form, the CDR3 reads TGTGCCAGCAGCTTAGCCGGACACTACGAGCAGTACTTC. This encodes CASSLAGHYEQYF.

By sample fraction, this clone is hyperexpanded. This chain links TRBV30 with TRBJ1-1; no definite D call. Germline V gene data show CDR1 as GTSNPN and CDR2 as SVGIG (reference sequence). The CDR3 is 14 residues long. The V end lost 1 base, the J end lost 3 bases, and 12 bases lay between the germline ends. The DNA for the CDR3 is TGTGCCTGGAGTGCCTATGGGCCCCACACTGAAGCTTTCTTT. Translating it yields CAWSAYGPHTEAFF.

The sample holds a few counts of this clone. The chain combines TRBV5-4 with TRBJ1-6; D unclear. The CDR3 is 15 amino acids. Trimming took off 4 bases at V and 2 bases at J, with 10 bases between the two ends. The germline gives CDR1 SGHNT, CDR2 YYREEE (reference sequence). In DNA form, the CDR3 reads TGTGCCAGCAGCCTGGGAGTTCCCTATAATTCACCCCTCCACTTT. It encodes CASSLGVPYNSPLHF. Combining the CDR3 with reference TRBV5-4 and TRBJ1-6 gives the whole variable domain ETGVTQSPTHLIKTRGQQVTLRCSSQSGHNTVSWYQQALGQGPQFIFQYYREEENGRGNFPPRFSGLQFPNYSSELNVNALELDDSALYLCASSLGVPYNSPLHFGNGTRLTVT.

This clone was observed a handful of times. This chain connects TRBV5-5 to TRBJ2-7, with no clear D. V lost 4 bases and J 2 bases, leaving 16 bases between the germline ends. Germline values: CDR1 SGHKS, CDR2 YYEKEE (reference sequence). The CDR3 spans 15 residues. The CDR3 sequence is CASSAFSVFPYEQYF. In DNA form, the CDR3 reads TGTGCCAGCAGCGCTTTTTCTGTGTTCCCCTACGAGCAGTACTTC.

The rearrangement uses TRBV8-2 and TRBJ2-6; the table's D call of TRBD1 was not tested on the DNA. TRBV8-2 is a documented pseudogene. The CDR3 runs 17 residues. CDR3 sequence: CGSSHKITQSRANVLTF. The CDR3 DNA is TGTGGCAGTTCACATAAGATAACACAAAGTCGGGCCAACGTCCTGACTTTC.

This clone has more than one count but fewer than ten. The gene calls are TRBV7-5 and TRBJ1-2; the table's TRBD1 call for D was not verified on the DNA. TRBV7-5 is given as a pseudogene. The CDR3 is made up of 15 amino acids. The CDR3 coding sequence is TGTGCCAGCAGCGCCTCGGGACAGGGTACCTTTGGCTACACCTTC. This translates into CASSASGQGTFGYTF.

Note on this clone: This likely reflects a read error, since a far larger clone is one base away. Other DNA sequences from this sample encode an identical CDR3 as well. The chain has TRBV7-9 and TRBJ1-5, with D hard to call. CDR3 length: 15 residues. The ends were cut back, 5 bases at V and 7 bases at J, with 18 bases in the middle. In germline, CDR1 is SEHNR, CDR2 FQNEAQ (reference sequence). This CDR3 reads CASSQDRGVGQPQHF. The CDR3 DNA sequence: TGTGCCAGCAGCCAAGATCGTGGGGTCGGGCAGCCCCAGCATTTT. The full variable domain, rest sourced from reference TRBV7-9 and TRBJ1-5, is DTGVSQNPRHKITKRGQNVTFRCDPISEHNRLYWYRQTLGQGPEFLTYFQNEAQLEKSRLLSDRFSAERPKGSFSTLEIQRTEQGDSAMYLCASSQDRGVGQPQHFGDGTRLSIL.

This clone came up a few times. The chain uses TRBV5-8 and TRBJ1-6; D is uncertain. This CDR3 is 15 amino acids long. Germline V gives CDR1 SGHTS, CDR2 YDEGEE. The V end lost 4 bases, the J end lost 2 bases, and 10 bases lay between the germline ends. CDR3 residues: CASSLGVPYNSPLHF. The DNA for the CDR3 is TGTGCCAGCAGCCTGGGAGTTCCCTATAATTCACCCCTCCACTTT.

Details on this clone: A far larger clone is just one base off, so this is likely a read error. This same CDR3 is encoded by further DNA sequences in the sample. V usage is TRBV19 and J usage is TRBJ1-2; no definite D call. The germline V gene encodes CDR1 LNHDA and CDR2 SQIVND (reference sequence). This CDR3 has 15 residues. V gave up 3 bases and J gave up 3 bases, with 14 bases separating them. The DNA of the CDR3 is TGTGCCAGTAGTATCTCGTATCCCCCTGACTATGGCTACACCTTC. Its protein product is CASSISYPPDYGYTF.

For this clone: A far larger clone is off by one base, so a read error is likely. This sequence joins TRBV5-4 and TRBJ1-3; D call uncertain. Germline lookup yields CDR1 SGHNT and CDR2 YYREEE (reference sequence). The CDR3 sequence is 15 residues long. DNA for the CDR3: TGTGCCTGCAGCTTAGCCCCCGGGGTTGGAAACACCATATATTTT. Translating gives CACSLAPGVGNTIYF.